A selection of T cell receptor beta chains follows, all from one sample in a study of T cells expressing NK-cell markers. From its re-call of the 5' RACE reads, TCRdb lists each CDR3 protein once, without DNA. The sample data list approximately 550,000 distinct CDR3 sequences. Sequencing used blood T cells: a sorted CD56 or NKG2C T cell subset, CD4+ or CD8+ T cells, or bulk PBMC T cells (not recorded which). The receptors were gathered from a man aged 18 to 29 in good health. Both conserved end residues are part of each CDR3.

CDR3 protein: CASSQGQFISGNTIYF
J gene: TRBJ1-3
V gene: TRBV3-1
CDR3 length: 16

CDR3 protein: CAISRDGLAGGEQYF
J gene: TRBJ2-7
V gene: TRBV10-3
CDR3 length: 15

CDR3 protein: CAISGRGGRASDEQFF
J gene: TRBJ2-1
V gene: TRBV10-3
CDR3 length: 16

CDR3 protein: CSAWTGAGNTIYF
J gene: TRBJ1-3
V gene: TRBV20-1
CDR3 length: 13

CDR3 protein: CSVGLTREQFF
J gene: TRBJ2-1
V gene: TRBV29-1
CDR3 length: 11

CDR3 protein: CASTREGARGTEAFF
J gene: TRBJ1-1
V gene: TRBV5-5
CDR3 length: 15

CDR3 protein: CASSLVGEEAFF
J gene: TRBJ1-1
V gene: TRBV7-9
CDR3 length: 12

CDR3 protein: CASSQGLAGGPFEQFF
J gene: TRBJ2-1
V gene: TRBV3-1
CDR3 length: 16

CDR3 protein: CASSLGGSPTDTQYF
J gene: TRBJ2-3
V gene: TRBV12-3/TRBV12-4
CDR3 length: 15

CDR3 protein: CASSAFPGHTEAFF
J gene: TRBJ1-1
V gene: TRBV9
CDR3 length: 14

CDR3 protein: CASGRQGGDTQYF
J gene: TRBJ2-3
V gene: TRBV7-9
CDR3 length: 13

CDR3 protein: CASSLLASGMNTGELFF
J gene: TRBJ2-2
V gene: TRBV12-3/TRBV12-4
CDR3 length: 17

CDR3 protein: CASRRTAARTQYF
J gene: TRBJ2-5
V gene: TRBV28
CDR3 length: 13

CDR3 protein: CASSQLAGQYNEQFF
J gene: TRBJ2-1
V gene: TRBV4-1
CDR3 length: 15

CDR3 protein: CASSLRVNSPLHF
J gene: TRBJ1-6
V gene: TRBV27
CDR3 length: 13

CDR3 protein: CASVPDGWGPPAGYTF
J gene: TRBJ1-2
V gene: TRBV5-1
CDR3 length: 16

CDR3 protein: CSARGGTSGSGELFF
J gene: TRBJ2-2
V gene: TRBV20-1
CDR3 length: 15

CDR3 protein: CSVVWGLGPLDTQYF
J gene: TRBJ2-3
V gene: TRBV29-1
CDR3 length: 15

CDR3 protein: CSARDWDLGTQYF
J gene: TRBJ2-5
V gene: TRBV20-1
CDR3 length: 13

CDR3 protein: CSVLGLAGFYNEQFF
J gene: TRBJ2-1
V gene: TRBV29-1
CDR3 length: 15

CDR3 protein: CAIPPHQARGTGELFF
J gene: TRBJ2-2
V gene: TRBV21-1
CDR3 length: 16

CDR3 protein: CSARDPDRDPSNEQFF
J gene: TRBJ2-1
V gene: TRBV20-1
CDR3 length: 16

CDR3 protein: CASSLASGSAGELFF
J gene: TRBJ2-2
V gene: TRBV12-3/TRBV12-4
CDR3 length: 15